Below, 8 T cell receptor beta chains from the same sample are listed, as sequenced in a study of EBV T-cell therapy then PD-1 blockade in nasopharyngeal carcinoma (dated by TCRdb to the early 2020s). The receptor library was made with the immunoSEQ multiplex PCR assay. Held by TCRdb, this immuneACCESS table contains in-frame sequences only and omits some clones. Under half of the omission traces to an unresolved V gene where checked; the cause of the rest is unknown. The sample table shows approximately 25,000 clones, and approximately 80% are seen once. The top ten clones comprise more than 25% of the sample. What this sample's treatment or condition label stands for: AdE1-LMPpoly-expanded autologous EBV-specific T-cell therapy followed by anti-PD-1 nivolumab. These receptors' antigens are unknown. Source: CD8+ T cells from blood, taken at roughly day 60 from a patient whose treatment included autologous EBV-specific T cells and nivolumab. The receptor source for this set is a man between 35 and 55 years old with nasopharyngeal carcinoma.

This chain connects TRBV6-5 to TRBJ1-5; D not certain. The V gene's germline CDR1 is MNHEY and CDR2 SVGAGI. The CDR3 has 13 amino acids. Trimming pared 2 bases from V and 9 bases from J, leaving 11 bases between. CDR3 loop: CASSYRPVAPQHF. The CDR3 DNA is TGTGCCAGCAGTTACAGACCCGTGGCGCCCCAGCATTTT.

The rearrangement links TRBV7-9 to TRBJ2-5, with TRBD2 identical over 13 bases. V shed 6 bases, J shed 4 bases, and the junction held 11 bases outside the gene matches. Germline V gives CDR1 SEHNR, CDR2 FQNEAQ (reference sequence). CDR3 length equals 17 residues. In DNA form, the CDR3 reads TGTGCCAGCAGAACTCCGGGACTAGCGGGGAGGGGAGAGACCCAGTACTTC. Translation: CASRTPGLAGRGETQYF.

The rearrangement uses TRBV19 and TRBJ1-2; D not certain. The CDR3 sequence is 17 residues long. V lost 3 bases to trimming and J lost 4 bases, with 21 bases between them. Germline lookup yields CDR1 LNHDA and CDR2 SQIVND (reference sequence). The CDR3: CASSMSQLAAEVYGYTF. The DNA of the CDR3 is TGTGCCAGTAGTATGTCCCAGTTGGCCGCTGAAGTCTATGGCTACACCTTC.

The chain is built from TRBV6-5 and TRBJ2-5; D gene ambiguous. The DNA end is a closer match to TRBJ2-7, so the J assignment may be wrong. The CDR3 runs 14 residues. Germline CDR1 and CDR2: MNHEY and SVGAGI. CDR3 coding DNA: TGTGCCAGCAGTTACTCAGCACCCCCAAACGAGCAGTACTTC. Translating it yields CASSYSAPPNEQYF.

The rearrangement uses TRBV2 and TRBJ2-7; D is ambiguous. The CDR3 has 10 residues. Trimming left V 11 bases short and J 6 bases short, with 11 bases between. CDR1 and CDR2 (germline): SNHLY, FYNNEI. CDR3 sequence reads: CAALSGEQYF. In DNA, the CDR3 is TGTGCCGCTCTATCGGGCGAGCAGTACTTC.

This chain uses TRBV29-1 with TRBJ1-1, with D possibly matching TRBD1 (6 bases). The length of the CDR3 is 11 residues. V dropped 7 bases and J dropped 8 bases, with 14 bases sitting between them. Germline lookup yields CDR1 SQVTM and CDR2 ANQGSEA. In DNA, the CDR3 is TGCAGCGCCCTTTGGGGGCTCGAAGCTTTCTTT. As protein: CSALWGLEAFF.

The chain joins TRBV19 to TRBJ1-4, with D possibly being TRBD1 (6 bases). The CDR3 covers 14 residues. Germline CDR1 is LNHDA and CDR2 is SQIVND (reference sequence). Trimming shortened V by 7 bases and J by 11 bases, and 20 bases separated the two germline ends. CDR3 amino acids: CASTRTAGAPKLFF. In DNA form, the CDR3 reads TGTGCCAGTACCCGGACAGCAGGGGCTCCGAAACTGTTTTTT.

The chain couples TRBV24-1 to TRBJ1-6; D remains ambiguous. The CDR3 consists of 14 residues. Germline V gene data show CDR1 as KGHDR and CDR2 as SFDVKD. V was clipped by 7 bases and J by 0 bases, with 6 bases between them. Here the CDR3 reads CATRGGSYNSPLHF. For the CDR3, the DNA is TGTGCCACCAGAGGCGGCTCCTATAATTCACCCCTCCACTTT.